What follows describes a single T cell receptor (beta chain). The CDR3 extends over 15 amino acids. V lost 1 base and J lost 4, with 13 bases in between. Germline V gives CDR1 SGDLS, CDR2 YYNGEE. The source of the sample is a study of blood T cell repertoires in COVID-19. Across the whole study: There were acute and convalescent COVID-19 samples, and they came from the United States, Italy and Spain. From T cells, B-cell-depleted T cells, or PBMCs came the material, which was cDNA or gDNA.

Sequenced by immunoSEQ multiplex PCR; TCRdb stores in-frame clones only, minus some. The sample includes approximately 85,000 clones, more than 80% of them seen just once. This TCR came from a human donor in a cohort sampled during active COVID-19. V and J are TRBV9 and TRBJ2-3; D may be TRBD1 (6 bases). Sequenced input: peripheral blood. The CDR3 DNA reads as TGTGCCAGCAGCGTACCCAGGGGTTGGCCAGATACGCAGTATTTT. The encoded protein is CASSVPRGWPDTQYF.